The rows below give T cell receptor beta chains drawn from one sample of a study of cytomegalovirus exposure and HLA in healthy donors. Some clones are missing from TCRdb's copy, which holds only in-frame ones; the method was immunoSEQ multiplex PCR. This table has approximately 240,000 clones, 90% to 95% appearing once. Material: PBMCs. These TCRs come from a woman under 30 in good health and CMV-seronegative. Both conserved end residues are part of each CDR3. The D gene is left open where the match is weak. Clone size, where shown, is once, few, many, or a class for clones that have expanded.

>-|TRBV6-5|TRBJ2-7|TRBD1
TGTGCCAGCAGTTACGACAGGGGTGAGGACTACGAGCAGTACTTC
CASSYDRGEDYEQYF
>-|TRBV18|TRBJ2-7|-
TGTGCCAGCTCCCGCGTCAGAGGCGCGGAGCAGTACTTC
CASSRVRGAEQYF
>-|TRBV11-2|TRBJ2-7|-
TGTGCCAGCAGCTCGTGGCAGTTGGCCTACGAGCAGTACTTC
CASSSWQLAYEQYF
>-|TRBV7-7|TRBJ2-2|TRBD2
TGTGCTAGCAGCCCGAGACTAGCGGGAAGCACCGGGGAGCTGTTTTTT
CASSPRLAGSTGELFF
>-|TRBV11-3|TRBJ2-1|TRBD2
TGTGCCAGCAGCTTATATGCGGGAGACTACAATGAGCAGTTCTTC
CASSLYAGDYNEQFF
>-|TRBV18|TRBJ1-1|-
TGTGCCAGCTCACCACGCTATTCAGGGGATGAAGCTTTCTTT
CASSPRYSGDEAFF
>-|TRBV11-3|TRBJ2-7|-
TGTGCCAGCAGCACAAACAGGGACGAGCAGTACTTC
CASSTNRDEQYF
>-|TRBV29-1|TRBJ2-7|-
TGCAGCGTTGAACTTGCGACAGTGGAATACTACGAGCAGTACTTC
CSVELATVEYYEQYF
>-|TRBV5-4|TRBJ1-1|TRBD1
TGTGCCAGCAGCTCGTGGACAGGGTATGAGACTGAAGCTTTCTTT
CASSSWTGYETEAFF
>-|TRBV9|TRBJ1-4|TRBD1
TGTGCCAGCAGCGTAGGCGACAGGGAACGGGGTGAAAAACTGTTTTTT
CASSVGDRERGEKLFF
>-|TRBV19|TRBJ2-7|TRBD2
TGTGCCACCAGAACTAGCGGGAGTTACGAGCAGTACTTC
CATRTSGSYEQYF
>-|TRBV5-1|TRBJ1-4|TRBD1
TGCGCCAGCAGCTTGGCCGGGACAGCTAGAGAAAAACTGTTTTTT
CASSLAGTAREKLFF
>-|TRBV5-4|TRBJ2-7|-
TGTGCCAGCAGCTTCCGGGGAGGCACTGGGTACGAGCAGTACTTC
CASSFRGGTGYEQYF
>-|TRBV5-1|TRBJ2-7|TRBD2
TGCGCCAGCAGCCCACCCCAGGGACTAGCGGAAACCTACGAGCAGTACTTC
CASSPPQGLAETYEQYF
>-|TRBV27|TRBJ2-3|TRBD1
TGTGCCAGCACTCCTTTTGGGACAGGGGTAACAGATACGCAGTATTTT
CASTPFGTGVTDTQYF
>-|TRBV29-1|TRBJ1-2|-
TGCAGCGGGGAGGCGCCTGGCTATGGCTACACCTTC
CSGEAPGYGYTF
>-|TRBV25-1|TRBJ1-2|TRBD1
TGTGCCAGCAGTGACCCGGGACAGGGCCATAACTATGGCTACACCTTC
CASSDPGQGHNYGYTF
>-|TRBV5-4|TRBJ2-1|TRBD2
TGTGCCAGCAGCTTCCTAGCGGGAGACAACAATGAGCAGTTCTTC
CASSFLAGDNNEQFF
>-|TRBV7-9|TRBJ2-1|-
TGTGCCAGCAGCCTAACAGGACGGGATGAGCAGTTCTTC
CASSLTGRDEQFF
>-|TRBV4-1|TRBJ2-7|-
TGCGCCAGCAGCCGTATGGGACTTGGTAAAACCTACGAGCAGTACTTC
CASSRMGLGKTYEQYF
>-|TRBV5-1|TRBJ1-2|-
TGCGCCAGCAGCTTGAGGGAGGCCTATGGCTACACCTTC
CASSLREAYGYTF
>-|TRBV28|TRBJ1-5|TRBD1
TGTGCCAGCAGTCAAACACAGGGGGCTCTGCGATATAGCAATCAGCCCCAGCATTTT
CASSQTQGALRYSNQPQHF
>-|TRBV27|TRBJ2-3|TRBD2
TGTGCCAGCAGATCAACCTTTAGCGGGAGTCAAGATACGCAGTATTTT
CASRSTFSGSQDTQYF
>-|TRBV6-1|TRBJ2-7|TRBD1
TGTGCCAGCAGTGCCCGACAGGGGGCTACCTACGAGCAGTACTTC
CASSARQGATYEQYF
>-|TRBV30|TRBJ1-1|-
TGTGCCTGGATTATTGTGACTGAAGCTTTCTTT
CAWIIVTEAFF
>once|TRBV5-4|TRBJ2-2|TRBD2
TGTGCCAGCAGCTCGAGGACTAGCGGGTCCTCGAACACCGGGGAGCTGTTTTTT
CASSSRTSGSSNTGELFF
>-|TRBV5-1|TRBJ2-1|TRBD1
TGCGCCAGCAGCTCCCCGCTAAGGACAGGGGCCTCCTACAATGAGCAGTTCTTC
CASSSPLRTGASYNEQFF
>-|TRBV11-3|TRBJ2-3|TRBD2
TGTGCCAGCAGCCACCGACTAGCGGGAAGTCCAACAGATACGCAGTATTTT
CASSHRLAGSPTDTQYF
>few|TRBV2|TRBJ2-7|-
TGTGCCAGCAGGGAGCAGGGGCCGTCGGGCAAGCAGTACTTC
CASREQGPSGKQYF
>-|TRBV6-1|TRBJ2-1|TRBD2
TGTGCCAGCGGGGGGGAGGCACACAATGAGCAGTTCTTC
CASGGEAHNEQFF
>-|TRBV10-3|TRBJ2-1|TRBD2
TGTGCCATCAGTGTGTATACTAGCGGGAGTAATGAGCAGTTCTTC
CAISVYTSGSNEQFF
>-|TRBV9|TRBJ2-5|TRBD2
TGTGCCAGCAGCGTTACATCTAGCGGGAGAGGAGAGACCCAGTACTTC
CASSVTSSGRGETQYF
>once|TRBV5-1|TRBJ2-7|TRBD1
TGCGCCAGCAGCTACGGACAGGTTCCCTACGAGCAGTACTTC
CASSYGQVPYEQYF
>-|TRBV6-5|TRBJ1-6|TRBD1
TGTGCCAGCAGTATAGGGACAGGGAGTTCACCCCTCCACTTT
CASSIGTGSSPLHF
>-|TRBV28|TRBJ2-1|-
TGTGCCAGCAGTTTTGGGCCATTCCTCTACAATGAGCAGTTCTTC
CASSFGPFLYNEQFF
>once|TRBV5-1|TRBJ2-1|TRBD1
TGCGCCAGCAGCGGGACAGGGGGCCCCCCCAATGAGCAGTTCTTC
CASSGTGGPPNEQFF
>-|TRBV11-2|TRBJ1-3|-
TGTGCCAGCAGCTTAGTAACAGGCTCTGGAAACACCATATATTTT
CASSLVTGSGNTIYF
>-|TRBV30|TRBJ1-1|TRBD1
TGTGCCTGGAAACAGGGGCCGGGGACTGAAGCTTTCTTT
CAWKQGPGTEAFF
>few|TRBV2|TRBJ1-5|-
TGTGCCAGCAGCGTACAGGGTGTAGGTCAGCCCCAGCATTTT
CASSVQGVGQPQHF